Listed here are 23 T cell receptor beta chains from one sample, sequenced in a study of blood T cell repertoires in COVID-19. Repertoires were generated with immunoSEQ multiplex PCR, while TCRdb's copy carries only in-frame clones and drops some. In the table there are a few hundred thousand clones, around 87% of which are singletons. The sequenced sample consisted of peripheral blood. Receptors were obtained from a woman aged 70-85 years with active or convalescent COVID-19.

The chain carries TRBV19 and TRBJ2-3, with TRBD1 matching 9 bases. The CDR3 runs 14 residues. From germline, CDR1 is LNHDA and CDR2 SQIVND (reference sequence). The junction had 6 bases not matched to a gene; V was cut back by 9 bases and J by 2 bases. The chain's CDR3 is CASWGTGITDTQYF. CDR3 DNA: TGTGCCAGCTGGGGGACAGGGATCACAGATACGCAGTATTTT.

The chain has TRBV19 and TRBJ2-7; 7 bases fit TRBD1. Trimming removed 0 bases from V and 4 bases from J; junction bases left unmatched: 6. Germline lookup yields CDR1 LNHDA and CDR2 SQIVND (reference sequence). This CDR3 region has 15 residues. The CDR3 DNA follows: TGTGCCAGTAGTATAGATCACAGGGGACCTTACGAGCAGTACTTC. Its protein product is CASSIDHRGPYEQYF.

The chain joins TRBV7-2 to TRBJ2-5; D is perhaps TRBD2 (7 bases). This CDR3 has 18 residues. V lost 2 bases to trimming and J lost 3 bases, with 22 bases between them. CDR1 and CDR2 (germline): SGHTA, FQGNSA. The CDR3 DNA reads TGTGCCAGCAGCTTAAGGGGGACGGCGGGGGCCCAAAAAGAGACCCAGTACTTC. Its protein is CASSLRGTAGAQKETQYF.

The chain employs TRBV6-2 or TRBV6-3 and TRBJ2-1, with 9 bases identical to TRBD2. CDR1 is MNHEY and CDR2 is SVGEGT in the germline V gene. V lost 5 bases to trimming and J lost 9 bases; unmatched junction nucleotides: 8. The CDR3 length is 14 residues. In DNA, the CDR3 is TGTGCCAGCAGTCCGGCAGGACTAGCGTCTGAGCAGTTCTTC. Its translation: CASSPAGLASEQFF.

V gene TRBV10-2 combines with J gene TRBJ1-2; D gene unclear. Trimming cost V 7 bases and J 8 bases, with 20 bases left between them. This CDR3 spans 14 amino acids. Per the germline V gene, CDR1 is WSHSY and CDR2 is SAAADI. CDR3 protein: CASTEGLTTDGYTF. CDR3 nucleotides: TGCGCCAGCACGGAAGGCCTAACTACCGACGGCTACACCTTC.

This clone was counted a single time. V and J are TRBV4-3 and TRBJ1-2, with 7 bases matching TRBD1. The CDR3 covers 15 residues. The V segment lost 4 bases and the J segment 8 bases; nucleotides outside the gene matches: 13. CDR1 is LGHNA and CDR2 is YSLEER in the germline V gene. The CDR3 region is CASSLHRGRNRGYTF. CDR3 bases: TGCGCCAGCAGCCTCCACAGGGGCCGCAACAGGGGCTACACCTTC.

V and J are TRBV28 and TRBJ1-1; no definite D call. V was cut by 1 base and J by 10 bases, with 13 bases left in between. This CDR3 has 13 amino acids. The germline V gene has CDR1 MDHEN and CDR2 SYDVKM. CDR3 in DNA: TGTGCCAGCAGTTTATTTGTGGAGACTTCAGCTTTCTTT. It encodes CASSLFVETSAFF.

The rearrangement joins TRBV6-1 to TRBJ2-4, with no clear D. From germline, CDR1 is MNHNS and CDR2 SASEGT. The CDR3 has 15 residues. The V end lost 1 base, the J end lost 0 bases, and 7 bases lay between the germline ends. The CDR3 DNA sequence: TGTGCCAGCAGTGAAGTCCAGGTAGCCAAAAACATTCAGTACTTC. Translating it yields CASSEVQVAKNIQYF.

The chain employs TRBV7-6 and TRBJ1-6; maybe TRBD1 (6 bases). V was trimmed by 3 bases and J by 8 bases, leaving 14 bases between them. The germline gives CDR1 SGHVS, CDR2 FNYEAQ. CDR3 size: 15 residues. The CDR3 DNA follows: TGTGCCAGCAGCTTGGGACAAAGCCCTGATTCACCCCTCCACTTT. Protein: CASSLGQSPDSPLHF.

This clone was observed a handful of times. V is TRBV20-1 and J is TRBJ2-1; TRBD2 matches at 7 bases. This CDR3 is built from 17 residues. CDR1 and CDR2 (germline): DFQATT, SNEGSKA (reference sequence). V was pared by 3 bases and J by 5 bases, with 16 bases of the junction left unmatched. The CDR3: CSASLGGGSLPHNEQFF. CDR3 bases: TGCAGTGCTAGTTTGGGGGGGGGATCCCTCCCCCACAATGAGCAGTTCTTC.

This chain connects TRBV5-1 to TRBJ1-5, with no clear D. The CDR3 runs to 13 residues. V lost 0 bases and J 6 bases, leaving 7 bases between the germline ends. Germline CDR1 and CDR2: SGHRS and YFSETQ. CDR3 residues: CASSLERFQPQHF. The CDR3 nucleotides read TGCGCCAGCAGCTTGGAACGGTTTCAGCCCCAGCATTTT. The full variable domain, with the rest looked up from reference TRBV5-1 and TRBJ1-5, is KAGVTQTPRYLIKTRGQQVTLSCSPISGHRSVSWYQQTPGQGLQFLFEYFSETQRNKGNFPGRFSGRQFSNSRSEMNVSTLELGDSALYLCASSLERFQPQHFGDGTRLSIL.

This clone occurred once. The chain has TRBV5-1 and TRBJ1-1, with no clear D. The CDR3 length is 14 residues. The germline V gene has CDR1 SGHRS and CDR2 YFSETQ. The V end was cut by 5 bases, the J end by 3 bases, with 14 bases between. The CDR3 loop is CASRRAAPDTEAFF. In DNA, the CDR3 is TGCGCCAGCAGGAGGGCGGCGCCGGACACTGAAGCTTTCTTT. The full variable domain, rest sourced from reference TRBV5-1 and TRBJ1-1, is KAGVTQTPRYLIKTRGQQVTLSCSPISGHRSVSWYQQTPGQGLQFLFEYFSETQRNKGNFPGRFSGRQFSNSRSEMNVSTLELGDSALYLCASRRAAPDTEAFFGQGTRLTVV.

The chain recombines TRBV27 with TRBJ2-7, with D unresolved. The CDR3 runs 13 residues. Trimming removed 2 bases at V and 2 bases at J, with 7 bases between. Germline CDR1 MNHEY, CDR2 SMNVEV (reference sequence). CDR3 bases: TGTGCCAGCAGTTTAGGTCCAGCCTACGAGCAGTACTTC. Its protein is CASSLGPAYEQYF.

The chain combines TRBV9 with TRBJ2-3; the match to TRBD2 covers 10 bases. J lost 0 bases, V lost 0 bases, and 10 bases had no gene match. Per germline, CDR1 SGDLS and CDR2 YYNGEE. The CDR3 is 19 amino acids. Here the CDR3 reads CASSVGIRPSGGSTDTQYF. CDR3 bases: TGTGCCAGCAGCGTAGGTATTCGTCCTAGCGGGGGTAGCACAGATACGCAGTATTTT.

J is TRBJ2-5 and V is TRBV6-5; D is possibly TRBD1 (5 bases). Germline assignment: CDR1 MNHEY and CDR2 SVGAGI. The CDR3 is made up of 13 amino acids. Trimming removed 6 bases from V and 4 bases from J, with 12 bases in between. As DNA, the CDR3 is TGTGCCAGCAGGCCTTCAGGGCGAGAGACCCAGTACTTC. It yields the protein CASRPSGRETQYF.

This chain links TRBV9 with TRBJ1-2; 7 nucleotides match TRBD1. This CDR3 contains 14 residues. Germline trimming cut 3 bases from V and 4 bases from J; bases unmatched to any gene: 6. Germline V gene sequence: CDR1 SGDLS, CDR2 YYNGEE. CDR3 nucleotides: TGTGCCAGCAGCGCCACCCGGGACAGCTATGGCTACACCTTC. Translating gives CASSATRDSYGYTF.

The rearrangement links TRBV20-1 to TRBJ2-1, with a weak D call TRBD1 (6 bases). Germline V gene data show CDR1 as DFQATT and CDR2 as SNEGSKA (reference sequence). This CDR3 is 13 amino acids long. Trimming removed 3 bases at V and 10 bases at J, with 16 bases between. CDR3 bases: TGCAGTGCTAGTCCCCAGGGGCAGGGGGAGCAGTTCTTC. Encoded protein: CSASPQGQGEQFF.

The J gene is TRBJ2-2, the V gene TRBV12-3 or TRBV12-4; D is uncertain. This CDR3 spans 12 amino acids. With 3 bases removed from V and 14 bases from J, the gap between germline ends came to 13 bases. CDR3: CASSFLALGLFF. As DNA, the CDR3 is TGTGCCAGCAGTTTTTTAGCCCTGGGTCTGTTTTTT.

The chain recombines TRBV21-1 with TRBJ1-5. TRBV21-1 has pseudogene status. The CDR3 covers 16 residues. For the CDR3, the DNA is TGTGCCAGCAGCAAGACTCGGGTTTGTAGCAATCAGCCCCAGCATTTT. This encodes CASSKTRVCSNQPQHF.

The J gene is TRBJ2-3, the V gene TRBV24-1; TRBD1 aligns across 9 bases. The CDR3 is 14 residues long. After removal of 6 bases from V and 3 bases from J, the junction contained 3 bases not matched to a gene. In germline, CDR1 is KGHDR, CDR2 SFDVKD. CDR3 DNA: TGTGCCACCAGTCAGACAGGGGGTACAGATACGCAGTATTTT. This gives the protein CATSQTGGTDTQYF.

The gene calls are TRBV4-3 and TRBJ2-7, with D perhaps matching TRBD1 (5 bases). The germline V gene encodes CDR1 LGHNA and CDR2 YSLEER. The ends were cut back, 0 bases at V and 3 bases at J, with 12 bases in the middle. This CDR3 is 15 amino acids long. DNA for the CDR3: TGCGCCAGCAGCCAAGAAGTAAACAGGTACTACGAGCAGTACTTC. The encoded protein is CASSQEVNRYYEQYF.

The chain employs TRBV6-5 and TRBJ1-2, with D hard to call. Trimming cost V 6 bases and J 4 bases, with 12 bases left between them. CDR1 and CDR2 (germline): MNHEY, SVGAGI. CDR3 length: 13 residues. CDR3 DNA: TGTGCCAGCAGCGACACCCCAAGCTATGGCTACACCTTC. Translation: CASSDTPSYGYTF.

The count of this clone is one. The chain is built from TRBV4-3 and TRBJ1-2, with D possibly being TRBD1 (6 bases). V was trimmed by 4 bases and J by 5 bases, leaving 14 bases between them. Per the germline V gene, CDR1 is LGHNA and CDR2 is YSLEER. The CDR3 length is 14 residues. In nucleotides, the CDR3 is TGCGCCAGCAGCCCCGACAGGAAGAGGTATGGCTACACCTTC. The encoded protein is CASSPDRKRYGYTF.